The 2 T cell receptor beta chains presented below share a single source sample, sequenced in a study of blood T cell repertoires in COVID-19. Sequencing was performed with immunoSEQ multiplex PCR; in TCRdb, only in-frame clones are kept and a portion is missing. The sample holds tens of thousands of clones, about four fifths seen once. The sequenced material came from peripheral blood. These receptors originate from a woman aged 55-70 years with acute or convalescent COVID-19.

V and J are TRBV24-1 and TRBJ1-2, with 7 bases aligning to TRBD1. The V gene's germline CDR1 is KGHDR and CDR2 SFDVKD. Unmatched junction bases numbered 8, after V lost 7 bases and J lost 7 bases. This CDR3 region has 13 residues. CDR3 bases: TGTGCCACCAGCCCAACAGGGGCTGGTGGCTACACCTTC. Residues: CATSPTGAGGYTF.

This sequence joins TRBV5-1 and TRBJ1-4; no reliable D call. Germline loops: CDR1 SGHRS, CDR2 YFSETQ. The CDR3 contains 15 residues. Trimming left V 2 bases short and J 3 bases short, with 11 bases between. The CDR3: CASSFFGGSNEKLFF. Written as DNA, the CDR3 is TGCGCCAGCAGCTTTTTTGGAGGGTCTAATGAAAAACTGTTTTTT.